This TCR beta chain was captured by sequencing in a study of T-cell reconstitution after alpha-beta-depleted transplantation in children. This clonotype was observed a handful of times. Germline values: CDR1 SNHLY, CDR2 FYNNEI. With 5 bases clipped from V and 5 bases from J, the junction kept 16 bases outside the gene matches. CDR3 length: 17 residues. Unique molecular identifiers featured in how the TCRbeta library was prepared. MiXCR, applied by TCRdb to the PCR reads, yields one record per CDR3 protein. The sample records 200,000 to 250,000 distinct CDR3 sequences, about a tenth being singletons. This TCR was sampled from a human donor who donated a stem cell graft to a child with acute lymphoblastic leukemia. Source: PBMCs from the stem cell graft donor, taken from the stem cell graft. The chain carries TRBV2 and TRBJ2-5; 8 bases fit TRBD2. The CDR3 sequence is CASSPRSGDPDWETQYF. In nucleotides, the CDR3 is TGTGCCAGCAGTCCTCGTAGCGGGGACCCCGATTGGGAGACCCAGTACTTC. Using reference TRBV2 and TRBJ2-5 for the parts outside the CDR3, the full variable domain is EPEVTQTPSHQVTQMGQEVILRCVPISNHLYFYWYRQILGQKVEFLVSFYNNEISEKSEIFDDQFSVERPDGSNFTLKIRSTKLEDSAMYFCASSPRSGDPDWETQYFGPGTRLLVL.